The text below deals with one T cell receptor (beta chain). This clonotype was counted between two and nine times. This receptor's antigen is unknown. Per-nucleotide qualities are absent, and no much larger clonotype sits a single base away. The sequencer listed for this sample is Illumina HiSeq 2500. Quantitative 5'-RACE with molecular barcodes was the method used to prepare the TCR beta libraries. On the authors' methods: Disease-linked TCR variants were identified with a new computational method built on a probabilistic model of VDJ rearrangement. Using fastp trimming at Q25 and MiXCR clonotype assembly, TCRdb reanalyzed the public sequencing data and kept in-frame beta chains. Rows with a matching CDR3 protein are joined into one entry that keeps the most common DNA and genes. The V and J calls reflect TCRdb's pipeline rather than the authors' work. The sample yields fewer than 400,000 distinct CDR3 sequences; about 22% were counted once. Together, the top ten hold roughly a sixth of the sample.

Trimming takes 6 bases from V and 2 bases from J, and the germline ends sit 4 bases apart. The CDR1 and CDR2 encoded by the germline V gene are SNHLY and FYNNEI. The CDR3 sequence holds 12 residues, the cysteine and phenylalanine included. The retained sequence is limited to the CDR3, 36 bases, with the frame set at the first base. This entry is derived from a study of CD8 T cells in ankylosing spondylitis (dated by TCRdb to the late 2010s). Turning to the overall study: The study profiled T cell receptor beta repertoires in healthy donors and ankylosing spondylitis patients to find disease-linked TCR variants. The full study cohort was made up of under 30 ankylosing spondylitis patients and approximately 100 healthy donors. Peripheral blood was sampled, and synovial fluid was also collected from ankylosing spondylitis patients.

What the work shows at the level of the full study, not this receptor alone: A TCR beta motif of several highly homologous amino acid variants appeared characteristic of blood from ankylosing spondylitis patients. The disease-linked clones showed a CD8+ phenotype and occurred at relatively low frequencies in peripheral blood. According to the report, matched synovial fluid samples from ankylosing spondylitis patients were significantly enriched for the disease-linked clones. Some TCR beta motif variants had previously been reported in synovial fluid and blood of reactive arthritis patients, which suggested common disease-initiation mechanisms.

The sample taken for sequencing was blood, either unsorted or a sorted T cell fraction (not recorded which). Here the chain combines TRBV2 and TRBJ2-2, with the D gene not confidently named. The sequence came from a male donor with ankylosing spondylitis. The DNA sequence is TGTGCCAGCAGGGATAACACCGGGGAGCTGTTTTTT. It translates to CASRDNTGELFF.